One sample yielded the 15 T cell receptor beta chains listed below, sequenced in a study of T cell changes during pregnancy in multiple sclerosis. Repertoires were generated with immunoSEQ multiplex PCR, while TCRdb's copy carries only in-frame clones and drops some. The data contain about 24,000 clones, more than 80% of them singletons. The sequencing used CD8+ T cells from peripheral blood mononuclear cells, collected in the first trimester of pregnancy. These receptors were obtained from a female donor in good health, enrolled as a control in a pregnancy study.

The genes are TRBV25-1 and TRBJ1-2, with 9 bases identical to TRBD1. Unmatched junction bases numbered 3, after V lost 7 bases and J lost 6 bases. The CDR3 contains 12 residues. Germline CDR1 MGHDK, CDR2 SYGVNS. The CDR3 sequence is CASNTGGNGYTF. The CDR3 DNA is TGTGCCAGCAACACAGGGGGCAATGGCTACACCTTC.

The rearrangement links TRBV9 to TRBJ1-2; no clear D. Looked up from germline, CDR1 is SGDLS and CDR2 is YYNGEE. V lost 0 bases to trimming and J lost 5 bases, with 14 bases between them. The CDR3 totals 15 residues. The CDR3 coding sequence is TGTGCCAGCAGCGTAGGACTCCCAACGGGTTATGGCTACACCTTC. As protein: CASSVGLPTGYGYTF.

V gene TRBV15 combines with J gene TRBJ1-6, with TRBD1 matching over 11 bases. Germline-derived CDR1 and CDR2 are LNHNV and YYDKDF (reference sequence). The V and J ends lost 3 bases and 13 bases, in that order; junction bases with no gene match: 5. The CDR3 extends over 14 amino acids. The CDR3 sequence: CATSRDRGRGPLHF. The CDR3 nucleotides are TGTGCCACCAGCAGGGACAGGGGGCGAGGTCCCCTCCACTTT.

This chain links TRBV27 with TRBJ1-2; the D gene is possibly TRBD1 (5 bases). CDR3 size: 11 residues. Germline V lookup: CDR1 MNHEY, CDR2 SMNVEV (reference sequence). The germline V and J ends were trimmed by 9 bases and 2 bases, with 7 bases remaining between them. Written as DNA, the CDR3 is TGTGCCAGTCAGGGCAACTATGGCTACACCTTC. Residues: CASQGNYGYTF.

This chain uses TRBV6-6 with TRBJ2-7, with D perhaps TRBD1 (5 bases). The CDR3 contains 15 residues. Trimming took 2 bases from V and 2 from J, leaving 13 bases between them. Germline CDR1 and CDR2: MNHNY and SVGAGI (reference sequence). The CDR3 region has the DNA TGTGCCAGCAGTTACACGACCGACAGTACCTACGAGCAGTACTTC. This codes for CASSYTTDSTYEQYF.

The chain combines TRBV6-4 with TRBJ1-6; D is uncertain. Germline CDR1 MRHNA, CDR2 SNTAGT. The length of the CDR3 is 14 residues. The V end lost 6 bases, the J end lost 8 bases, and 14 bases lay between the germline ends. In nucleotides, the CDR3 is TGTGCCAGCAGCGTAGGCGGAGATTATTCACCCCTCCACTTT. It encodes CASSVGGDYSPLHF.

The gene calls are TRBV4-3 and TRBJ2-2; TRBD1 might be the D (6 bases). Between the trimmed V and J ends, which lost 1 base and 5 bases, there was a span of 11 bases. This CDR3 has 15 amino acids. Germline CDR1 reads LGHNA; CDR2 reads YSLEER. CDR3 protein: CASSQVSQGTGELFF. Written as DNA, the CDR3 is TGCGCCAGCAGCCAAGTTTCCCAGGGGACCGGGGAGCTGTTTTTT.

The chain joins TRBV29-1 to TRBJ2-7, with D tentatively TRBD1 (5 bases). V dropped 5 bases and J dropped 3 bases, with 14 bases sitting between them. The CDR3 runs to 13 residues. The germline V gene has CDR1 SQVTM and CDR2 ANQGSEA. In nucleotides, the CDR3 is TGCAGCGTTCAGACAGCTACCCGCTACGAGCAGTACTTC. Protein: CSVQTATRYEQYF.

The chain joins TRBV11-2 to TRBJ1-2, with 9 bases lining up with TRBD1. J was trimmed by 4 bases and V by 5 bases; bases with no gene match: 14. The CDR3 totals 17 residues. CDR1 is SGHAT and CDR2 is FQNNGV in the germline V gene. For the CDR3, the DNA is TGTGCCAGCAGCCCTTTTGGGGGGGGACAGGGAGGCTATGGCTACACCTTC. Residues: CASSPFGGGQGGYGYTF.

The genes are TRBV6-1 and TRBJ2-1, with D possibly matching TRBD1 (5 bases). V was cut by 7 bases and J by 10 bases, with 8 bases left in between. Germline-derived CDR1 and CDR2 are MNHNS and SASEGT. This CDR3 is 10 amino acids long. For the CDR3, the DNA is TGTGCCAGCACGTGGGGCGAGCAGTTCTTC. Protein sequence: CASTWGEQFF.

Here the CDR3 reads CASSGGAALNEQFF. The CDR3 coding sequence is TGTGCCAGCAGCGGGGGTGCCGCCCTCAATGAGCAGTTCTTC. The chain combines TRBV27 with TRBJ2-1, with TRBD2 as a possible D gene (6 bases). Germline loops: CDR1 MNHEY, CDR2 SMNVEV (reference sequence). Trimming pared 6 bases from V and 6 bases from J, leaving 15 bases between. This CDR3 comprises 14 residues.

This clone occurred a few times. The CDR3 nucleotides read TGTGCCACCACGACCGGGGGGGTGTACAATGAGCAGTTCTTC. It codes for CATTTGGVYNEQFF. The V gene is TRBV7-9, the J gene TRBJ2-1; TRBD2 matches 8 bases. Germline assignment: CDR1 SEHNR and CDR2 FQNEAQ (reference sequence). J lost 4 bases, V lost 10 bases, and 9 bases had no gene match. The CDR3 extends over 14 amino acids.

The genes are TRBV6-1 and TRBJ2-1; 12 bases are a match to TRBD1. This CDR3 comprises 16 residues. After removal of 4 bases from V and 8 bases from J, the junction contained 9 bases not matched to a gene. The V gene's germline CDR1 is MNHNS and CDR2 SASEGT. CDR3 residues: CASSGDRGRGDDEQFF. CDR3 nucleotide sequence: TGTGCCAGCAGTGGGGACAGGGGGCGGGGGGATGATGAGCAGTTCTTC.

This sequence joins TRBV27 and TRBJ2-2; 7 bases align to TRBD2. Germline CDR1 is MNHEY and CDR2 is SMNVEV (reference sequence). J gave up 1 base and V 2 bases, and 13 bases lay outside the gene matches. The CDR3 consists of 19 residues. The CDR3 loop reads CASSLVVGALAENTGELFF. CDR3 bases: TGTGCCAGCAGTTTAGTGGTAGGGGCGCTAGCGGAGAACACCGGGGAGCTGTTTTTT.

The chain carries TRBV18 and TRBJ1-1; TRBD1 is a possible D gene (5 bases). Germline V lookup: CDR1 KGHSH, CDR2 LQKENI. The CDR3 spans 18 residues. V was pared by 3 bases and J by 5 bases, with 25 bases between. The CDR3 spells CASSPTGQGYTSTTEAFF. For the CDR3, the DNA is TGTGCCAGCTCACCTACCGGTCAGGGCTACACGAGTACTACTGAAGCTTTCTTT.